The 18 T cell receptor beta chains listed next were all sequenced from one sample in a study of control samples from healthy donors and cancer patients. Clones were read by immunoSEQ multiplex PCR, and TCRdb kept only the in-frame ones, dropping some. The sample has about 84,000 clones; 80% to 90% are singletons. Sequenced material: PBMCs. The receptors shown here come from a man aged 55 to 69 with head and neck cancer.

The chain couples TRBV10-3 to TRBJ1-6; 7 bases map to TRBD1. The length of the CDR3 is 15 residues. Per germline, CDR1 ENHRY and CDR2 SYGVKD. Unmatched junction bases numbered 7, after V lost 0 bases and J lost 11 bases. The CDR3: CAISESVTGFPPLHF. The CDR3 DNA follows: TGTGCCATCAGTGAGTCTGTGACAGGGTTCCCACCCCTCCACTTT.

Here the CDR3 DNA reads TGCAGTGCTAGTCGACGCAGGTTCCCGGGAGCCCAGCATTTT. It is translated as CSASRRRFPGAQHF. The chain employs TRBV20-1 and TRBJ1-5; D unclear. V was cut by 3 bases and J by 11 bases, with 20 bases left in between. The CDR3 length is 14 residues. The V gene's germline CDR1 is DFQATT and CDR2 SNEGSKA (reference sequence).

The genes are TRBV7-2 and TRBJ1-2; D is undetermined. The length of the CDR3 is 17 residues. CDR1 and CDR2 (germline): SGHTA, FQGNSA. The germline V and J ends were trimmed by 1 base and 5 bases, with 20 bases remaining between them. The CDR3 bases are TGTGCCAGCAGCTTAGGCCGGGAAGCCCTCGATTGGTATGGCTACACCTTC. Amino acid sequence: CASSLGREALDWYGYTF. Full variable domain (remainder filled in from reference TRBV7-2 and TRBJ1-2): GAGVSQSPSNKVTEKGKDVELRCDPISGHTALYWYRQSLGQGLEFLIYFQGNSAPDKSGLPSDRFSAERTGGSVSTLTIQRTQQEDSAVYLCASSLGREALDWYGYTFGSGTRLTVV.

This rearrangement joins TRBV6-1 to TRBJ2-5, with TRBD2 matching over 7 bases. CDR1 MNHNS and CDR2 SASEGT come from the germline V gene. V lost 4 bases, J lost 9 bases, and 14 bases stayed unmatched. The CDR3 spans 15 residues. DNA of the CDR3: TGTGCCAGCAGTGTAGCCTTTTGGGAGGGTGGGGCCCAGTACTTC. This translates into CASSVAFWEGGAQYF.

This chain links TRBV27 with TRBJ2-7; the match to TRBD1 covers 9 bases. CDR1 MNHEY and CDR2 SMNVEV come from the germline V gene (reference sequence). J gave up 7 bases and V 2 bases, and 12 bases lay outside the gene matches. This CDR3 has 16 amino acids. CDR3 DNA sequence: TGTGCCAGCAGTTTAAAAAGATTGGACAGGGGCGATGAGCAGTACTTC. This translates into CASSLKRLDRGDEQYF.

This clone was detected a few times. This rearrangement joins TRBV25-1 to TRBJ2-5; TRBD1 matches at 7 bases. CDR3 length: 17 amino acids. CDR1 and CDR2 (germline): MGHDK, SYGVNS. The V and J ends lost 3 bases and 1 base, in that order; junction bases with no gene match: 11. The CDR3 here is CASSDLKDRVFQETQYF. The CDR3 nucleotides read TGTGCCAGCAGTGACCTCAAAGACAGGGTATTCCAAGAGACCCAGTACTTC.

In this sample, this clone turned up a few times. Other DNA sequences in this specimen translate into the identical CDR3. The chain recombines TRBV5-1 with TRBJ2-2, with 7 bases fitting TRBD1. The CDR3 contains 15 residues. J was trimmed by 3 bases and V by 2 bases; bases with no gene match: 4. Germline values: CDR1 SGHRS, CDR2 YFSETQ. The CDR3 bases are TGCGCCAGCAGCTTAGGGGACAGACACACCGGGGAGCTGTTTTTT. It translates to CASSLGDRHTGELFF.

The genes are TRBV7-9 and TRBJ1-1, with 7 bases lining up with TRBD1. This CDR3 contains 16 residues. From germline, CDR1 is SEHNR and CDR2 FQNEAQ (reference sequence). V was pared by 5 bases and J by 2 bases, with 11 bases of the junction left unmatched. DNA of the CDR3: TGTGCCAGCAGCCCGCGCAGGGGGGATGGCAACACTGAAGCTTTCTTT. Amino acid sequence: CASSPRRGDGNTEAFF.

This clone was found once. The chain uses TRBV30 and TRBJ1-5, with D unresolved. The CDR3 has 13 residues. Germline V gene sequence: CDR1 GTSNPN, CDR2 SVGIG (reference sequence). The germline V and J ends were trimmed by 0 bases and 6 bases, with 9 bases remaining between them. The CDR3 loop is CAWSVSLGQPQHF. DNA of the CDR3: TGTGCCTGGAGTGTATCTTTGGGTCAGCCCCAGCATTTT.

This clone has just a few counts. This chain uses TRBV25-1 with TRBJ2-1; D perhaps matches TRBD2 (5 bases). CDR3 length: 14 amino acids. The V gene lost 10 bases and the J gene lost 6 bases, with 19 bases spanning the gap. Germline V lookup: CDR1 MGHDK, CDR2 SYGVNS. Here the CDR3 DNA reads TGTGCCACTTCTAGCTGGATGGATTTCAATGAGCAGTTCTTC. It encodes CATSSWMDFNEQFF.

J is TRBJ2-1 and V is TRBV4-2; 10 positions agree with TRBD2. The CDR3 totals 16 residues. The V segment lost 2 bases and the J segment 0 bases; nucleotides outside the gene matches: 1. Looked up from germline, CDR1 is LGHNA and CDR2 is YNFKEQ. The chain's CDR3 is CASSQPSGSSYNEQFF. The CDR3 DNA follows: TGTGCCAGCAGCCAACCTAGCGGGAGCTCCTACAATGAGCAGTTCTTC.

The rearrangement links TRBV30 to TRBJ1-6; D call uncertain. Germline CDR1 reads GTSNPN; CDR2 reads SVGIG (reference sequence). CDR3 size: 12 residues. V lost 2 bases to trimming and J lost 9 bases, with 8 bases between them. The CDR3 nucleotides are TGTGCCTGGAGTTCCGACGGTTCACCCCTCCACTTT. Translation gives CAWSSDGSPLHF.

This clone was observed a single time. The genes are TRBV6-5 and TRBJ2-3; 12 bases match TRBD2. CDR3 length: 15 amino acids. From germline, CDR1 is MNHEY and CDR2 SVGAGI. V dropped 6 bases and J dropped 2; count of bases not matched to a gene: 3. CDR3 sequence reads: CASRGLAGFTDTQYF. In nucleotides, the CDR3 is TGTGCCAGCAGGGGACTAGCGGGTTTCACAGATACGCAGTATTTT.

The CDR3 protein is CAWNWQGANKQYF. CDR3 bases: TGTGCCTGGAACTGGCAGGGGGCGAACAAGCAGTACTTC. The chain carries TRBV30 and TRBJ2-7; 8 positions agree with TRBD1. V lost 4 bases, J lost 8 bases, and 10 bases stayed unmatched. Germline CDR1 is GTSNPN and CDR2 is SVGIG (reference sequence). The CDR3 loop spans 13 amino acids.

The chain combines TRBV3-1 (or the pseudogene TRBV3-2) with TRBJ1-6; a possible D gene is TRBD1 (5 bases). Germline CDR1 and CDR2: LGHDT and YNNKEL (reference sequence). V was clipped by 2 bases and J by 8 bases, with 10 bases between them. The CDR3 extends over 14 amino acids. The DNA for the CDR3 is TGTGCCAGCAGCCAACGGGGGGGGGATTCACCCCTCCACTTT. Amino acid sequence: CASSQRGGDSPLHF.

The chain uses TRBV15 and TRBJ2-4; D remains ambiguous. This CDR3 is 17 amino acids long. The germline CDR1 and CDR2 sequences are LNHNV and YYDKDF (reference sequence). V lost 0 bases and J 0 bases, leaving 12 bases between the germline ends. CDR3 region: CATSRDFRVLAKNIQYF. The CDR3 coding sequence is TGTGCCACCAGCAGAGATTTCCGGGTGTTAGCCAAAAACATTCAGTACTTC.

The sample holds one count of this clone. This chain connects TRBV14 to TRBJ2-1; D call uncertain. This CDR3 comprises 11 residues. Looked up from germline, CDR1 is SGHDN and CDR2 is FVKESK. V was trimmed by 1 base and J by 10 bases, leaving 5 bases between them. The CDR3 nucleotides are TGTGCCAGCAGCCAAGTGGGGGAGCAGTTCTTC. Protein: CASSQVGEQFF.

The chain employs TRBV6-5 and TRBJ1-1, with TRBD1 matching over 9 bases. The CDR3 consists of 15 residues. Germline CDR1 reads MNHEY; CDR2 reads SVGAGI. J gave up 1 base and V 7 bases, and 7 bases lay outside the gene matches. CDR3 nucleotide sequence: TGTGCCAGCACCCTACAGGGGGCAGGGAACACTGAAGCTTTCTTT. Amino acid sequence: CASTLQGAGNTEAFF.